This T cell receptor (beta chain) emerged from a study of a mutant IDH1 vaccine in newly diagnosed glioma (dated by TCRdb to 2020 to 2023). About the full investigation: The approximately 30 treated patients were roughly 62% male and roughly 40% female, with a mean age of approximately 38 years. Prior to enrollment, standard therapy consisting of radiotherapy alone, temozolomide alone, or radiochemotherapy with temozolomide had been administered to patients, with the combination being received by most patients. For exploratory analyses, around 26 treated patients had longitudinal TCRB deep sequencing done wherever samples were available. Peripheral blood was drawn at six visits: V03 (baseline), V05, V07, V10, V12 and V13.

Overall study outcomes, separate from this receptor: The authors stated that sample limitations prevented analyses of patient blood samples from being reproduced. Selection of PBMC samples for TCRB deep sequencing was based on availability. Pseudoprogression seemed to be unrelated to changes in the top peripheral T cell clonotypes found by TCRB sequencing. Across multiple MHC alleles, vaccine-induced immune responses were seen in just over 90% of patients.

Sample time point, as interpreted from the label and publication: baseline, week 1 (first vaccination visit). Taken with the paper, the label for treatment or condition translates to: pre-vaccination baseline after standard-of-care therapy. All donors had newly diagnosed IDH1-mutant astrocytomas of WHO grade 3 or 4 that showed loss of nuclear ATRX. The samples were drawn from NOA16, a multicentre, single-arm, open-label phase I trial in Germany that tested a mutant IDH1 peptide vaccine in humans for the first time. Blood drawn at visit V03 was used as the baseline sample for immunogenicity testing. Genomic DNA for TCRB sequencing was extracted from EDTA blood using the DNeasy Blood and Tissue Kit. Turning to this clone: Its antigen is not yet known. No base quality values were provided; no much bigger clone lies one nucleotide off.

Libraries were prepared through the immunoSEQ multiplex PCR assay. Following the manufacturer's protocol, the hsTCRB Kit was used to amplify rearranged TCR beta chain sequences. TCRB libraries were sequenced on an Illumina MiSeq. Per the original workflow: The proprietary platform of the kit vendor was used for demultiplexing, trimming and gene mapping. Not all clones reach the TCRdb copy of this immuneACCESS table, which keeps in-frame sequences only. Checked studies attribute under half of the gap to unresolved V genes and leave the rest unexplained. V and J calls and clone size follow that table, whereas D and trimming were derived from the DNA. Within this sample are about 63,000 clones, with around 80% of them counted one time only. The ten most abundant clones make up over 4% of the sample. Per the germline V gene, SQVTM is the CDR1 and ANQGSEA is the CDR2. The CDR3 runs 12 amino acids, cysteine and phenylalanine included. Only the CDR3 DNA stays, 36 bases, in frame from base 1. V drops 4 bases and J drops 0 bases, leaving 6 bases in between.

The receptor was derived from a young woman with glioma. Some clones in this sample may be carry-over from other donors' samples. The rearranged segments are TRBV29-1 and TRBJ1-1; TRBD1 is a weak D gene call, 5 bases matching. The starting material was peripheral blood mononuclear cells (PBMCs), obtained from a glioma patient treated with radiotherapy, temozolomide or both. CDR3 reads: CSVGDLNTEAFF. The DNA is as follows: TGCAGCGTTGGGGACTTGAACACTGAAGCTTTCTTT.